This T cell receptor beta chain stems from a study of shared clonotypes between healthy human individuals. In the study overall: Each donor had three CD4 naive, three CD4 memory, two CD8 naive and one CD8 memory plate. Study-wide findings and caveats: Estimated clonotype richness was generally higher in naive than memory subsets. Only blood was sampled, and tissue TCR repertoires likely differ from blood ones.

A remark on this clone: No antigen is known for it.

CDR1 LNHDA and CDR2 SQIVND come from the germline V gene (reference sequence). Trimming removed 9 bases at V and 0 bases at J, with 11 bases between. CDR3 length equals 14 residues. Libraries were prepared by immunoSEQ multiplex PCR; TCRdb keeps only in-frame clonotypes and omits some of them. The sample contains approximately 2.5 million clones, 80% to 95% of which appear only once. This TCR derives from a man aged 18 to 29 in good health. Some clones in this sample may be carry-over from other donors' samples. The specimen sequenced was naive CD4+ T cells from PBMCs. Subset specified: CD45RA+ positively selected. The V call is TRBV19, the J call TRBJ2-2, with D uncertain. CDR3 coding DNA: TGTGCCAGCAAGGCAGGACCGAACACCGGGGAGCTGTTTTTT. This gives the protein CASKAGPNTGELFF.